Here is one T cell receptor (beta chain) with its context. Per the germline V gene, CDR1 is SGHAT and CDR2 is FQNNGV. Trimming removed 0 bases from V and 7 bases from J; junction bases left unmatched: 5. This CDR3 comprises 15 residues. The sample comes from a study of blood T cell repertoires in COVID-19. Background on the study: The United States, Italy and Spain supplied acute and convalescent COVID-19 samples. PBMCs, B-cell-depleted T cells, or T cells provided the cDNA or gDNA that made up the material.

Original methodology: Reference gene primer amplification yielded estimated nucleated cell counts. Using immunoSEQ multiplex PCR, the repertoire was profiled, and TCRdb retains in-frame clones only, with some absent. V, J and clone size reflect that table, while D and trimming were determined from the DNA. The sample yields 85,000 to 95,000 clones, around 88% seen once. The clonotype originates from a man in his sixties with acute or convalescent COVID-19. The sample taken for sequencing was peripheral blood. This chain links TRBV11-2 with TRBJ2-1; 8 nucleotides align to TRBD2. The CDR3 spells CASSLDVGRGNEQFF. The CDR3 coding sequence is TGTGCCAGCAGCTTAGATGTCGGGAGGGGAAATGAGCAGTTCTTC.